The 28 T cell receptor beta chains in this list originate from one sample, sequenced in a study of T-cell memory formation after mild COVID-19. TCRdb re-called the 5' RACE reads through MiXCR, storing one row per CDR3 protein. The table has hundreds of thousands of distinct CDR3 sequences, just under 20% seen once. Sequencing was performed on PBMCs or a T cell subset sorted from them (not recorded which). These receptors came from a man between 18 and 29 years old who had mild COVID-19 (a few samples of this study predate the infection). Cell type and time point are not known.

The genes are TRBV24-1 and TRBJ1-2; D is unclear. V was cut by 3 bases and J by 1 base, with 8 bases left in between. The length of the CDR3 is 14 residues. Germline CDR1 is KGHDR and CDR2 is SFDVKD. This chain's CDR3 is CATSDPRINYGYTF. The CDR3 coding sequence is TGTGCCACCAGTGATCCACGGATTAACTATGGCTACACCTTC.

Only a few counts were recorded for this clonotype. The chain recombines TRBV4-1 with TRBJ2-3; D is ambiguous. This CDR3 is built from 16 residues. The ends were cut back, 2 bases at V and 1 base at J, with 13 bases in the middle. Germline V CDR1 and CDR2: MGHRA, YSYEKL. The CDR3 sequence is CASSQSDNKGTDTQYF. The CDR3 DNA follows: TGCGCCAGCAGCCAATCCGACAATAAAGGCACAGATACGCAGTATTTT.

This clonotype was seen only a few times. This chain connects TRBV4-1 to TRBJ2-2; TRBD2 aligns across 9 bases. The CDR3 length is 16 residues. The germline V gene encodes CDR1 MGHRA and CDR2 YSYEKL. V lost 4 bases to trimming and J lost 1 base; unmatched junction nucleotides: 4. CDR3 nucleotides: TGCGCCAGCAGCCCTCTGACTAGCGGGAACACCGGGGAGCTGTTTTTT. Translated: CASSPLTSGNTGELFF.

V and J are TRBV5-5 and TRBJ2-7; D gene unclear. Germline V gives CDR1 SGHKS, CDR2 YYEKEE (reference sequence). V lost 0 bases and J lost 3, with 16 bases in between. The CDR3 length is 16 residues. CDR3 DNA sequence: TGTGCCAGCAGCTTGGAGGCTGGCTTCGTAAGCTACGAGCAGTACGTC. Translating it yields CASSLEAGFVSYEQYV.

This clonotype was recorded a few times. The chain recombines TRBV10-2 with TRBJ2-7, with D tentatively TRBD2 (6 bases). Trimming pared 8 bases from V and 3 bases from J, leaving 11 bases between. The CDR3 is 12 amino acids. The V gene's germline CDR1 is WSHSY and CDR2 SAAADI. In DNA form, the CDR3 reads TGCGCCAGCCAGCGGGTTGGCTACGAGCAGTACTTC. Encoded protein: CASQRVGYEQYF.

The rearrangement uses TRBV20-1 and TRBJ1-1, with a possible D match to TRBD1 (5 bases). The CDR3 consists of 14 residues. Looked up from germline, CDR1 is DFQATT and CDR2 is SNEGSKA (reference sequence). V was cut by 2 bases and J by 4 bases, with 14 bases left in between. The CDR3 sequence is CSARPTVVPTEAFF. CDR3 sequence (DNA): TGCAGTGCTAGACCGACAGTCGTACCCACTGAAGCTTTCTTT.

This clonotype was counted only a few times. The chain couples TRBV5-6 to TRBJ1-2; 8 nucleotides line up with TRBD1. Germline V lookup: CDR1 SGHDT, CDR2 YYEEEE. CDR3 length: 15 residues. The trim removed 0 bases at V and 5 bases at J, leaving 6 bases unmatched. As DNA, the CDR3 is TGTGCCAGCAGCTTGGGGGGACAGGAGGTTTATGGCTACACCTTC. This gives the protein CASSLGGQEVYGYTF.

The table lists this clonotype with a few counts. DNA for the CDR3: TGTGCCAGCAGCTTGAGGGGACAGGGTGGAGAGACCCAGTACTTC. It encodes CASSLRGQGGETQYF. The chain uses TRBV7-9 and TRBJ2-5; TRBD1 aligns across 9 bases. Trimming cost V 3 bases and J 4 bases; bases outside gene matches: 6. The CDR3 is 15 residues long. The germline V gene encodes CDR1 SEHNR and CDR2 FQNEAQ (reference sequence).

This chain connects TRBV5-1 to TRBJ1-4; 8 bases agree with TRBD1. The J segment lost 0 bases and the V segment lost 4 bases, leaving 5 bases of the junction unmatched. CDR1 is SGHRS, CDR2 YFSETQ, per germline. CDR3 length: 16 amino acids. This CDR3 reads CASSGTGYATNEKLFF. CDR3 bases: TGCGCCAGCAGCGGGACAGGATATGCAACTAATGAAAAACTGTTTTTT.

J is TRBJ1-4 and V is TRBV6-5; D is possibly TRBD1 (6 bases). CDR3 length: 14 amino acids. V dropped 6 bases and J dropped 4 bases, with 12 bases sitting between them. CDR1 MNHEY and CDR2 SVGAGI come from the germline V gene. CDR3 nucleotides: TGTGCCAGCAGAGCCACAGGGAATAATGAAAAACTGTTTTTT. Encoded protein: CASRATGNNEKLFF.

This clonotype appeared a few times. The chain employs TRBV14 and TRBJ2-7, with 7 bases that match TRBD2. The CDR3 is made up of 15 amino acids. After removal of 1 base from V and 0 bases from J, the junction contained 3 bases not matched to a gene. The germline CDR1 and CDR2 sequences are SGHDN and FVKESK. The CDR3 DNA reads as TGTGCCAGCAGCCAAGTGCGGGGGAGCTCCTACGAGCAGTACTTC. Translating it yields CASSQVRGSSYEQYF.

This clonotype was observed a handful of times. V usage is TRBV7-2 and J usage is TRBJ1-1; 7 bases align to TRBD1. Germline CDR1 reads SGHTA; CDR2 reads FQGNSA. This CDR3 spans 14 amino acids. With V trimmed by 5 bases and J by 4 bases, 7 bases remained unmatched. This CDR3 reads CASSPGQVGTEAFF. CDR3 coding DNA: TGTGCCAGCAGCCCCGGACAGGTGGGCACTGAAGCTTTCTTT.

In this sample, this clonotype turned up a few times. The chain is built from TRBV5-4 and TRBJ2-7; no reliable D call. Germline V gene sequence: CDR1 SGHNT, CDR2 YYREEE (reference sequence). This CDR3 contains 17 residues. Deletions cut 1 base from V and 4 bases from J, with 21 bases between. CDR3 nucleotide sequence: TGTGCCAGCAGCTTGCCGGACCAACCCACCGGACCTTACGAGCAGTACTTC. This encodes CASSLPDQPTGPYEQYF. Supplemented by reference TRBV5-4 and TRBJ2-7, the full variable domain reads ETGVTQSPTHLIKTRGQQVTLRCSSQSGHNTVSWYQQALGQGPQFIFQYYREEENGRGNFPPRFSGLQFPNYSSELNVNALELDDSALYLCASSLPDQPTGPYEQYFGPGTRLTVT.

The chain joins TRBV15 to TRBJ2-2; a possible D gene is TRBD1 (6 bases). V dropped 0 bases and J dropped 0 bases, with 14 bases sitting between them. There are 18 residues in the CDR3. CDR1 is LNHNV and CDR2 is YYDKDF in the germline V gene (reference sequence). The CDR3 nucleotides read TGTGCCACCAGCAGAGATACCGGGACATCCCCGAACACCGGGGAGCTGTTTTTT. Translation gives CATSRDTGTSPNTGELFF.

The chain carries TRBV7-3 and TRBJ1-4; D is unclear. Trimming cost V 0 bases and J 0 bases, with 8 bases left between them. This CDR3 has 16 residues. Germline V gives CDR1 SGHTA, CDR2 FQGTGA. CDR3 coding DNA: TGTGCCAGCAGCTTAACGGCGGTCGCAACTAATGAAAAACTGTTTTTT. Amino acids: CASSLTAVATNEKLFF.

This rearrangement joins TRBV21-1 to TRBJ2-7; TRBD1, the table's D call, lacks a check against the DNA. TRBV21-1 is deemed a pseudogene. The CDR3 totals 17 residues. The CDR3 DNA reads as TGTGCCGGCCCCCCCTCTACGTATGGGACAGGGGGCGACGAGCAGTACTTC. It is translated as CAGPPSTYGTGGDEQYF.

The rearrangement joins TRBV3-1 to TRBJ2-5; no clear D. Germline lookup yields CDR1 LGHDT and CDR2 YNNKEL (reference sequence). Between the trimmed V and J ends, which lost 4 bases and 4 bases, there was a span of 10 bases. The CDR3 contains 13 residues. Here the CDR3 DNA reads TGTGCCAGCAGCCCACCGAATGTAGAGACCCAGTACTTC. Encoded protein: CASSPPNVETQYF.

This chain links TRBV19 with TRBJ2-1; TRBD1 might be the D (6 bases). The CDR3 sequence is 15 residues long. CDR1 is LNHDA and CDR2 is SQIVND in the germline V gene (reference sequence). Trimming stripped 1 base from V and 5 bases from J, with 12 bases between. CDR3 sequence reads: CASSIGPRGNNEQFF. In nucleotides, the CDR3 is TGTGCCAGTAGTATAGGCCCCAGGGGAAACAATGAGCAGTTCTTC.

This clonotype was observed a handful of times. The rearrangement joins TRBV18 to TRBJ1-1; unclear D gene. V gave up 2 bases and J gave up 2 bases, with 3 bases separating them. Germline CDR1 KGHSH, CDR2 LQKENI. The CDR3 runs 12 residues. CDR3 bases: TGTGCCAGCTCACCAAGTAACACTGAAGCTTTCTTT. The encoded protein is CASSPSNTEAFF.

The chain couples TRBV5-1 to TRBJ2-3, with D possibly matching TRBD1 (7 bases). The CDR3 contains 15 residues. V lost 5 bases to trimming and J lost 0 bases, with 13 bases between them. The germline V gene encodes CDR1 SGHRS and CDR2 YFSETQ. CDR3 in DNA: TGCGCCAGCAGGGGCGGGACAGTTAGCACAGATACGCAGTATTTT. Amino acids: CASRGGTVSTDTQYF. Full variable domain (outside the CDR3, taken from reference TRBV5-1 and TRBJ2-3): KAGVTQTPRYLIKTRGQQVTLSCSPISGHRSVSWYQQTPGQGLQFLFEYFSETQRNKGNFPGRFSGRQFSNSRSEMNVSTLELGDSALYLCASRGGTVSTDTQYFGPGTRLTVL.

The sample holds a few counts of this clonotype. The CDR3 nucleotides read TGTGCCAGCAGCCGAGGGACAGAGAACACCGGGGAGCTGTTTTTT. This codes for CASSRGTENTGELFF. The chain links TRBV4-2 to TRBJ2-2; the match to TRBD1 covers 7 bases. The CDR3 runs 15 residues. In germline, CDR1 is LGHNA, CDR2 YNFKEQ. The ends lost 4 bases at V and 1 base at J; junction bases unmatched: 3.

The DNA for the CDR3 is TGTGCCAGCTGGGACAGGGGTTATTCACCCCTCCACTTT. This translates into CASWDRGYSPLHF. The chain is built from TRBV6-5 and TRBJ1-6; 10 bases agree with TRBD1. The CDR3 totals 13 residues. CDR1 and CDR2 (germline): MNHEY, SVGAGI. After removal of 8 bases from V and 8 bases from J, the junction contained 3 bases not matched to a gene.

The chain couples TRBV20-1 to TRBJ1-5; D not resolved. Trimming stripped 3 bases from V and 3 bases from J, with 6 bases between. In germline, CDR1 is DFQATT, CDR2 SNEGSKA (reference sequence). This CDR3 is 12 amino acids long. The CDR3: CSASTHNQPQHF. The CDR3 nucleotides are TGCAGTGCTAGTACCCACAATCAGCCCCAGCATTTT.

The CDR3 region has the DNA TGTGCCAGCAGGGAAGGGGGCAGGGAGACCCAGTACTTC. Translation: CASREGGRETQYF. The chain uses TRBV28 and TRBJ2-5; 7 nucleotides agree with TRBD1. Looked up from germline, CDR1 is MDHEN and CDR2 is SYDVKM. The CDR3 spans 13 residues. Trimming took 6 bases from V and 5 from J; bases not matched to a gene: 6. The full variable domain, completed using reference TRBV28 and TRBJ2-5, is DVKVTQSSRYLVKRTGEKVFLECVQDMDHENMFWYRQDPGLGLRLIYFSYDVKMKEKGDIPEGYSVSREKKERFSLILESASTNQTSMYLCASREGGRETQYFGPGTRLLVL.

J is TRBJ2-2 and V is TRBV12-3 or TRBV12-4; 9 nucleotides agree with TRBD1. V shed 6 bases, J shed 2 bases, and the junction held 4 bases outside the gene matches. This CDR3 spans 15 amino acids. CDR3 region: CASSADRGNTGELFF. The CDR3 nucleotides are TGTGCCAGCAGCGCGGACAGGGGAAACACCGGGGAGCTGTTTTTT.

In its sample, this clonotype was seen many times. This chain links TRBV20-1 with TRBJ2-1; 7 nucleotides line up with TRBD2. The CDR3 runs to 13 residues. Germline values: CDR1 DFQATT, CDR2 SNEGSKA (reference sequence). V lost 3 bases to trimming and J lost 8 bases; unmatched junction nucleotides: 7. The CDR3: CSARFRGDHEQFF. CDR3 coding DNA: TGCAGTGCTAGGTTCCGGGGGGACCATGAGCAGTTCTTC.

This clonotype was detected a few times. This chain connects TRBV27 to TRBJ1-4, with TRBD1 identical over 8 bases. Germline CDR1 is MNHEY and CDR2 is SMNVEV (reference sequence). This CDR3 has 12 amino acids. J was trimmed by 13 bases and V by 8 bases; bases with no gene match: 9. As DNA, the CDR3 is TGTGCCAGCGGAATTACAGGGGGAGGACTGTTTTTT. Its translation is CASGITGGGLFF.

The sample holds a few counts of this clonotype. The V gene is TRBV20-1, the J gene TRBJ1-2, with unresolved D. CDR3 length: 14 amino acids. The germline gives CDR1 DFQATT, CDR2 SNEGSKA (reference sequence). Trimming left V 5 bases short and J 4 bases short, with 17 bases between. The CDR3 nucleotides are TGCAGTGCTCCAGACGGGCGCCGGGCCTATGGCTACACCTTC. Translation gives CSAPDGRRAYGYTF.